A single sample gave rise to the 25 T cell receptor beta chains below, sequenced in a study of graft-versus-host responses after intestinal transplantation. Antigens of these TCRs are unknown. Some clones are missing from TCRdb's copy, which holds only in-frame ones; the method was immunoSEQ multiplex PCR. Found here are 80,000 to 100,000 clones, roughly nine tenths of them singletons; the top ten hold approximately 0.18%. Sample: unstimulated CD4+ T cells sorted from spleen or lymph node cells, taken before intestinal transplant. These receptor sequences come from a human donor who received an intestinal transplant.

This clone has only one observation. J is TRBJ1-1 and V is TRBV11-3; D call uncertain. Trimming shortened V by 2 bases and J by 5 bases, and 9 bases separated the two germline ends. The CDR3 runs to 13 residues. Germline V CDR1 and CDR2: SGHNT, YENEEA. CDR3 coding DNA: TGTGCCAGCAGCTTATCGGGTGGGACTGAAGCTTTCTTT. This codes for CASSLSGGTEAFF.

The J gene is TRBJ2-7, the V gene TRBV6-6, with TRBD1 matching over 10 bases. The CDR3 totals 16 residues. CDR1 and CDR2 from the germline V gene are MNHNY and SVGAGI (reference sequence). The J segment lost 3 bases and the V segment lost 0 bases, leaving 5 bases of the junction unmatched. The CDR3 sequence is CASSYSTGTGVYEQYF. The CDR3 nucleotides are TGTGCCAGCAGTTACTCAACCGGGACAGGGGTCTACGAGCAGTACTTC.

This clone was observed a single time. This chain joins TRBV25-1 and TRBJ1-1; D unclear. Trimming stripped 4 bases from V and 0 bases from J, with 9 bases between. This CDR3 comprises 14 residues. Germline V gene lookup returns CDR1 MGHDK and CDR2 SYGVNS. The CDR3 loop is CASSGTYMNTEAFF. CDR3 DNA sequence: TGTGCCAGCAGTGGAACGTACATGAACACTGAAGCTTTCTTT.

This clone was counted a single time. The V gene is TRBV12-5, the J gene TRBJ2-5, with D possibly TRBD1 on 5 matching bases. The J call may be wrong; the DNA end is better matched by TRBJ2-7. Germline assignment: CDR1 LGHNT and CDR2 FRNRAP. The CDR3 length is 13 residues. This chain's CDR3 is CASRSQGAYEQYF. The CDR3 DNA is TGTGCTAGTCGGAGCCAAGGGGCCTACGAGCAGTACTTC.

In its sample, this clone was seen once. The chain joins TRBV5-5 to TRBJ2-7; TRBD1 matches at 8 bases. J gave up 7 bases and V 2 bases, and 8 bases lay outside the gene matches. Germline lookup yields CDR1 SGHKS and CDR2 YYEKEE (reference sequence). The CDR3 runs to 14 residues. The chain's CDR3 is CASSLGQGGWEQYF. CDR3 coding DNA: TGTGCCAGCAGCTTAGGACAGGGCGGATGGGAGCAGTACTTC.

This chain links TRBV11-2 with TRBJ2-3; 12 bases map to TRBD2. CDR3 length equals 17 residues. V shed 0 bases, J shed 1 base, and the junction held 2 bases outside the gene matches. Per the germline V gene, CDR1 is SGHAT and CDR2 is FQNNGV. The CDR3 nucleotides read TGTGCCAGCAGCTTAGAGTCTAGCGGGGGGGGCACAGATACGCAGTATTTT. Its translation: CASSLESSGGGTDTQYF. Combining the CDR3 with reference TRBV11-2 and TRBJ2-3 gives the whole variable domain EAGVAQSPRYKIIEKRQSVAFWCNPISGHATLYWYQQILGQGPKLLIQFQNNGVVDDSQLPKDRFSAERLKGVDSTLKIQPAKLEDSAVYLCASSLESSGGGTDTQYFGPGTRLTVL.

CDR3 sequence (DNA): TGTGCCAGCTCACCCGAGGACAGGAGCTCCAAAAACATTCAGTACTTC. Amino acids: CASSPEDRSSKNIQYF. The V call is TRBV18, the J call TRBJ2-4; TRBD1 aligns across 7 bases. CDR3 length equals 16 residues. Germline trimming cut 3 bases from V and 2 bases from J; bases unmatched to any gene: 7. CDR1 is KGHSH, CDR2 LQKENI, per germline.

V and J are TRBV28 and TRBJ1-2; D is uncertain. The V gene lost 10 bases and the J gene lost 1 base, with 10 bases spanning the gap. CDR3 length: 12 amino acids. Germline loops: CDR1 MDHEN, CDR2 SYDVKM. The CDR3 loop reads CATRDLNYGYTF. The DNA for the CDR3 is TGTGCCACTAGAGACCTTAACTATGGCTACACCTTC.

J is TRBJ2-7 and V is TRBV7-2, with 8 bases that match TRBD2. Germline trimming cut 6 bases from V and 0 bases from J; bases unmatched to any gene: 13. CDR1 and CDR2 (germline): SGHTA, FQGNSA. The CDR3 length is 17 residues. The CDR3 bases are TGTGCCAGCAGGCAAGAGGTGCGGGGGGCTCCCTCCTACGAGCAGTACTTC. Amino acids: CASRQEVRGAPSYEQYF.

This clone was counted once. The chain combines TRBV10-3 with TRBJ1-1, with D possibly being TRBD1 (5 bases). This CDR3 contains 14 residues. Germline loops: CDR1 ENHRY, CDR2 SYGVKD. Trimming stripped 6 bases from V and 2 bases from J, with 13 bases between. The CDR3, as DNA: TGTGCCATCAGCACTCCGGGGGAAAACACTGAAGCTTTCTTT. Its protein is CAISTPGENTEAFF.

This clone was recorded a few times. The rearrangement joins TRBV27 to TRBJ1-3; D not certain. Trimming cost V 6 bases and J 4 bases, with 10 bases left between them. CDR3 length: 13 residues. CDR1 is MNHEY, CDR2 SMNVEV, per germline (reference sequence). The CDR3 here is CASRRTSGNTIYF. The DNA of the CDR3 is TGTGCCAGCAGGCGGACTTCCGGAAACACCATATATTTT.

This sequence joins TRBV5-1 and TRBJ2-3, with 7 bases fitting TRBD2. There are 14 residues in the CDR3. From germline, CDR1 is SGHRS and CDR2 YFSETQ. Trimming at V came to 3 bases and at J to 2 bases, leaving 3 bases not matched to a gene. The chain's CDR3 is CASSSGLPTDTQYF. CDR3 DNA: TGCGCCAGCAGCTCGGGACTACCCACAGATACGCAGTATTTT.

This sequence joins TRBV5-1 and TRBJ2-1; unclear D gene. V lost 1 base, J lost 3 bases, and 8 bases lay in between. CDR1 and CDR2 (germline): SGHRS, YFSETQ. CDR3 size: 14 residues. In DNA, the CDR3 is TGCGCCAGCAGCTTGTTGGCAGGCTACAATGAGCAGTTCTTC. Protein sequence: CASSLLAGYNEQFF.

The chain recombines TRBV5-4 with TRBJ2-5; 8 bases map to TRBD2. Germline trimming cut 1 base from V and 5 bases from J; bases unmatched to any gene: 10. The CDR3 sequence is 16 residues long. Germline values: CDR1 SGHNT, CDR2 YYREEE (reference sequence). CDR3 amino acids: CASSLTTGGPRETQYF. The CDR3 coding sequence is TGTGCCAGCAGCTTGACCACGGGGGGGCCGCGGGAGACCCAGTACTTC.

This chain connects TRBV6-6 to TRBJ1-1; the D is unclear. CDR3 size: 14 residues. Trimming removed 3 bases from V and 1 base from J, with 9 bases in between. The germline CDR1 and CDR2 sequences are MNHNY and SVGAGI (reference sequence). Written as DNA, the CDR3 is TGTGCCAGCAGTTATTTGCAGGAGAACACTGAAGCTTTCTTT. Translating it yields CASSYLQENTEAFF.

V and J are TRBV5-1 and TRBJ2-5, with a possible D match to TRBD2 (5 bases). Germline assignment: CDR1 SGHRS and CDR2 YFSETQ. This CDR3 spans 15 amino acids. V shed 1 base and J shed 5 bases, with 15 bases lying between them. The CDR3 DNA sequence: TGCGCCAGCAGCTTGCTCGGAAGGTCGGGGGAGACCCAGTACTTC. Amino acids: CASSLLGRSGETQYF. The variable domain in full, with the rest retrieved from reference TRBV5-1 and TRBJ2-5, is KAGVTQTPRYLIKTRGQQVTLSCSPISGHRSVSWYQQTPGQGLQFLFEYFSETQRNKGNFPGRFSGRQFSNSRSEMNVSTLELGDSALYLCASSLLGRSGETQYFGPGTRLLVL.

The V gene is TRBV30, the J gene TRBJ1-4; tentative D call: TRBD1 (5 bases). The CDR3 totals 16 residues. The V end was cut by 3 bases, the J end by 8 bases, with 22 bases between. From germline, CDR1 is GTSNPN and CDR2 SVGIG (reference sequence). The CDR3 DNA reads TGTGCCTGGAGGGCCCGGCGGGCCCCCCGGGGGGAAAAACTGTTTTTT. It encodes CAWRARRAPRGEKLFF.

This rearrangement joins TRBV4-2 to TRBJ1-3; D is perhaps TRBD1 (5 bases). The CDR3 consists of 16 residues. Per the germline V gene, CDR1 is LGHNA and CDR2 is YNFKEQ. Trimming left V 0 bases short and J 3 bases short, with 12 bases between. The CDR3 spells CASSQDKLRVGNTIYF. CDR3 coding DNA: TGTGCCAGCAGCCAAGATAAGCTCAGGGTTGGAAACACCATATATTTT.

This clone came up once. CDR3 sequence (DNA): TGTGCCAGCAGCTTATCCTCCGCTGAGTGGTACTTC. Residues: CASSLSSAEWYF. This sequence joins TRBV7-9 and TRBJ2-7, with D uncertain. Germline V lookup: CDR1 SEHNR, CDR2 FQNEAQ (reference sequence). Trimming pared 2 bases from V and 12 bases from J, leaving 14 bases between. This CDR3 contains 12 residues.

This chain links TRBV6-1 with TRBJ1-2; weak D call: TRBD1 (6 bases). The ends were cut back, 6 bases at V and 4 bases at J, with 15 bases in the middle. The CDR3 sequence is 14 residues long. Germline assignment: CDR1 MNHNS and CDR2 SASEGT. The CDR3 reads CASSLEGQIYGYTF. The CDR3 DNA follows: TGTGCCAGCAGCCTAGAAGGACAGATCTATGGCTACACCTTC.

The chain recombines TRBV12-5 with TRBJ1-2; no firm D call. The germline CDR1 and CDR2 sequences are LGHNT and FRNRAP. CDR3 size: 15 residues. With 4 bases removed from V and 6 bases from J, the gap between germline ends came to 18 bases. The CDR3 DNA sequence: TGTGCTAGTGGTTCCAGCCGAGGCCTTGGCCATGGCTACACCTTC. Amino acids: CASGSSRGLGHGYTF.

The V and J genes are TRBV7-2 and TRBJ1-6; 10 bases are shared with TRBD1. CDR1 is SGHTA, CDR2 FQGNSA, per germline. The CDR3 loop spans 19 amino acids. V lost 2 bases to trimming and J lost 4 bases; unmatched junction nucleotides: 11. CDR3 DNA: TGTGCCAGCAGCTTAAGGGGGACAGGGGAACTTTTTTATAATTCACCCCTCCACTTT. It yields the protein CASSLRGTGELFYNSPLHF.

V and J are TRBV5-1 and TRBJ1-1, with 9 positions matching TRBD1. V shed 0 bases and J 2 bases; nucleotides not matched to a gene: 8. CDR1 is SGHRS, CDR2 YFSETQ, per germline. The CDR3 totals 17 residues. In DNA, the CDR3 is TGCGCCAGCAGCTTGGCCGGGTCGGGACAGGGTAACACTGAAGCTTTCTTT. This gives the protein CASSLAGSGQGNTEAFF. Full variable domain (missing parts from reference TRBV5-1 and TRBJ1-1): KAGVTQTPRYLIKTRGQQVTLSCSPISGHRSVSWYQQTPGQGLQFLFEYFSETQRNKGNFPGRFSGRQFSNSRSEMNVSTLELGDSALYLCASSLAGSGQGNTEAFFGQGTRLTVV.

V gene TRBV29-1 combines with J gene TRBJ2-7, with 8 bases identical to TRBD2. Germline V CDR1 and CDR2: SQVTM, ANQGSEA. Germline trimming cut 2 bases from V and 2 bases from J; bases unmatched to any gene: 5. The CDR3 is 14 amino acids. This chain's CDR3 is CSVETSGRTYEQYF. The CDR3 coding sequence is TGCAGCGTTGAAACGAGCGGGAGAACCTACGAGCAGTACTTC.

The gene calls are TRBV5-4 and TRBJ2-3; 10 bases line up with TRBD1. Germline values: CDR1 SGHNT, CDR2 YYREEE (reference sequence). The CDR3 contains 16 residues. The trim removed 4 bases at V and 3 bases at J, leaving 8 bases unmatched. The CDR3 reads CASSPAGQGRTDTQYF. CDR3 in DNA: TGTGCCAGCAGCCCGGCGGGACAGGGGCGGACAGATACGCAGTATTTT.